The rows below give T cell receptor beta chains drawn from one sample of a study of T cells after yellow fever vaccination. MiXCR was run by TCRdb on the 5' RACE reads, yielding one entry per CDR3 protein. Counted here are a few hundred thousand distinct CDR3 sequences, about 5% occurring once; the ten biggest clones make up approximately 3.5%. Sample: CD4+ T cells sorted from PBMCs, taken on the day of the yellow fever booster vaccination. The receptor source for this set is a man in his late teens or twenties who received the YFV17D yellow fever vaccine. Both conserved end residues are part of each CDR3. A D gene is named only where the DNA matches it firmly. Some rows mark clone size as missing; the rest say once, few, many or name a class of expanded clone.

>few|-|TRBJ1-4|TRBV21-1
CARKVPGQNEKLFF
TGTGCCAGAAAAGTCCCGGGCCAGAATGAAAAACTGTTTTTT
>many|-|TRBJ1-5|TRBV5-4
CASSLAGADQPQHF
TGTGCCAGCAGCTTGGCGGGGGCGGATCAGCCCCAGCATTTT
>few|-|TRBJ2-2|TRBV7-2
CASSFRGGQHTGELFF
TGTGCCAGCAGCTTCAGAGGGGGGCAACACACCGGGGAGCTGTTTTTT
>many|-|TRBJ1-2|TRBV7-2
CASSPESGGYTF
TGTGCCAGCAGCCCCGAATCCGGGGGCTACACCTTC
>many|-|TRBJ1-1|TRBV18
CASSLWTVNTEAFF
TGTGCCAGCTCACTTTGGACTGTGAACACTGAAGCTTTCTTT
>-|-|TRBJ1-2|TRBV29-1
CSVEVQGSGYTF
TGCAGCGTTGAAGTACAGGGTAGTGGCTACACCTTC
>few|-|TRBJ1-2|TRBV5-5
CASTQLNYGYTF
TGTGCCAGCACCCAGCTTAACTATGGCTACACCTTC
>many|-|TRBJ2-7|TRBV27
CASSLKPQSSYEQYF
TGTGCCAGCAGTTTAAAACCGCAAAGCTCCTACGAGCAGTACTTC
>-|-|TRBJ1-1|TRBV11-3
CASSQGSHTEAFF
TGTGCCAGCAGCCAAGGTAGTCACACTGAAGCTTTCTTT
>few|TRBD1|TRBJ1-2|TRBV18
CASSPYRDSQANYGYTF
TGTGCCAGCTCCCCATATCGGGACAGCCAAGCTAACTATGGCTACACCTTC
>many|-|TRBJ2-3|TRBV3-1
CASSQEWGRGDTQYF
TGTGCCAGCAGCCAAGAGTGGGGGCGCGGGGATACGCAGTATTTT
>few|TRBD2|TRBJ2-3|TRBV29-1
CSVGGTSGGITDTQYF
TGCAGCGTTGGAGGGACTAGCGGGGGAATCACAGATACGCAGTATTTT
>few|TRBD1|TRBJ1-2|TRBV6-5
CASSGTGESGYTF
TGTGCCAGCAGTGGAACAGGGGAAAGCGGCTACACCTTC
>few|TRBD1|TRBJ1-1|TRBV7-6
CASTLIMGQGVTEAFF
TGTGCCAGCACCTTAATAATGGGACAGGGGGTAACTGAAGCTTTCTTT
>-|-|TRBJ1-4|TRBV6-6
CASSRRGAAIEKLFF
TGTGCCAGCAGTCGTAGGGGGGCGGCTATCGAAAAACTGTTTTTT
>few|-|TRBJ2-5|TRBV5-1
CASSTDQETQYF
TGCGCCAGCAGTACAGACCAAGAGACCCAGTACTTC
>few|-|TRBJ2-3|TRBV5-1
CASSVVHGTPRPDTQYF
TGCGCCAGCAGCGTCGTTCACGGGACCCCTCGTCCGGATACGCAGTATTTT
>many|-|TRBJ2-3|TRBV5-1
CASSKRQHTDTQYF
TGCGCCAGCAGCAAGCGTCAGCACACAGATACGCAGTATTTT
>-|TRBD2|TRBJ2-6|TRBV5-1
CASSLVGSGGSGANVLTF
TGCGCCAGCAGCTTGGTTGGCAGCGGGGGATCTGGGGCCAACGTCCTGACTTTC
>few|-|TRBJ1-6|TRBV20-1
CSARGFRSSPLHF
TGCAGTGCTAGGGGGTTTCGGAGTTCACCCCTCCACTTT
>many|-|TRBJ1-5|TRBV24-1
CATSDSNQPQHF
TGTGCCACCAGCGATAGCAATCAGCCCCAGCATTTT
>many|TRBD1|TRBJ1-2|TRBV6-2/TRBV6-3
CASSPDRAYGYTF
TGTGCCAGCAGCCCGGACAGGGCCTATGGCTACACCTTC
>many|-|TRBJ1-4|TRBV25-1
CASSEQGLNEKLFF
TGTGCCAGCAGTGAACAGGGTCTCAATGAAAAACTGTTTTTT
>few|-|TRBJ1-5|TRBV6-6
CASRERAGRSNQPQHF
TGTGCCAGCAGAGAAAGGGCCGGACGGAGCAATCAGCCCCAGCATTTT
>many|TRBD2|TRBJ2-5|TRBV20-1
CSASRGGAQETQYF
TGCAGTGCTAGCCGCGGGGGGGCTCAAGAGACCCAGTACTTC
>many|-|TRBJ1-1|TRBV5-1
CASSLYVRGTTEAFF
TGCGCCAGCAGCTTGTATGTCAGGGGCACCACTGAAGCTTTCTTT
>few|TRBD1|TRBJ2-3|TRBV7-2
CASSSGQGVGSDTQYF
TGTGCCAGCAGCTCAGGACAGGGGGTAGGATCAGATACGCAGTATTTT
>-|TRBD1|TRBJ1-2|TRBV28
CASSPRTGVGYTF
TGTGCCAGCAGTCCGAGGACAGGGGTTGGCTACACCTTC
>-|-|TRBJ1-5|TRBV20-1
CSAARAAGHQPQHF
TGCAGTGCTGCCCGCGCAGCCGGGCATCAGCCCCAGCATTTT
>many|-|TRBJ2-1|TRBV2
CASRRGGDEQFF
TGTGCCAGCAGGAGGGGGGGGGATGAGCAGTTCTTC
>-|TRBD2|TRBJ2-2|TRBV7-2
CASSISGGSPRTGELFF
TGTGCCAGCAGCATTAGCGGGGGGTCCCCGAGGACCGGGGAGCTGTTTTTT
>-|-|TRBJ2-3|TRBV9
CASSVDSGGPADTQYF
TGTGCCAGCAGCGTAGATTCCGGGGGCCCCGCAGATACGCAGTATTTT
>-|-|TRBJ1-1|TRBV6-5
CASSYRTRNTEAFF
TGTGCCAGCAGTTACCGCACCCGAAACACTGAAGCTTTCTTT
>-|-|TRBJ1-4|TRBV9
CASSVDSGKDEKLFF
TGTGCCAGCAGCGTAGATTCAGGGAAAGATGAAAAACTGTTTTTT
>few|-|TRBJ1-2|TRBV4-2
CASSQESGHRYGYTF
TGTGCCAGCAGCCAAGAGTCTGGACACCGCTATGGCTACACCTTC
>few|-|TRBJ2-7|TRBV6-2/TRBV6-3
CASSYGPGTDTYEQYF
TGTGCCAGCAGTTACGGGCCCGGGACGGATACCTACGAGCAGTACTTC
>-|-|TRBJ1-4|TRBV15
CATSRGDANEKLFF
TGTGCCACCAGCAGAGGGGACGCTAATGAAAAACTGTTTTTT
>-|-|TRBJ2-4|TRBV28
CATGTPQGIQYF
TGTGCCACCGGGACCCCACAGGGCATTCAGTACTTC
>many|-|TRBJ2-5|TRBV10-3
CAISESGVETQYF
TGTGCCATCAGTGAGTCAGGGGTTGAGACCCAGTACTTC
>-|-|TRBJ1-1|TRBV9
CASTPGVSPKGTEAFF
TGTGCCAGCACTCCCGGAGTCTCACCGAAGGGCACTGAAGCTTTCTTT
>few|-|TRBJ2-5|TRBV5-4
CASSFWLAETQYF
TGTGCCAGCAGCTTTTGGCTAGCTGAGACCCAGTACTTC
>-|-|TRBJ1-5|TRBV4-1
CASSQGPLWPQHF
TGCGCCAGCAGCCAAGGCCCCTTGTGGCCCCAGCATTTT